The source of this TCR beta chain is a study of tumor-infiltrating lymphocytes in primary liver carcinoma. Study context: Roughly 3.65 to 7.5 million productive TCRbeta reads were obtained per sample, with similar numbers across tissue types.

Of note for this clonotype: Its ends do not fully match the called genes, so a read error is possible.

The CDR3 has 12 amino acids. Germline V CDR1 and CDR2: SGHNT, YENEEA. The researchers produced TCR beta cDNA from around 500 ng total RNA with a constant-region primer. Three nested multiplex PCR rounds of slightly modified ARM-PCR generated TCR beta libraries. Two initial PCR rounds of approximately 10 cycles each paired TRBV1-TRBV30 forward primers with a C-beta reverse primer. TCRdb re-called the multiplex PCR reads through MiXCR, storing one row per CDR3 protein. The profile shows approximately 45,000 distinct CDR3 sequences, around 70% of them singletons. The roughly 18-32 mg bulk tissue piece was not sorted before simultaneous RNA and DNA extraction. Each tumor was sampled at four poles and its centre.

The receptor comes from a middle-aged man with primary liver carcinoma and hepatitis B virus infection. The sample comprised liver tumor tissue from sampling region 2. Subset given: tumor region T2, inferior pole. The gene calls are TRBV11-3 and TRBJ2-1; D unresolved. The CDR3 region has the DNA TGTGTAAGCAGCTTAAACGCCAATGAGCAATTCTTC. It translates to CVSSLNANEQFF. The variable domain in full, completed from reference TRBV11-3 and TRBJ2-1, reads EAGVVQSPRYKIIEKKQPVAFWCNPISGHNTLYWYLQNLGQGPELLIRYENEEAVDDSQLPKDRFSAERLKGVDSTLKIQPAELGDSAVYLCVSSLNANEQFFGPGTRLTVL.